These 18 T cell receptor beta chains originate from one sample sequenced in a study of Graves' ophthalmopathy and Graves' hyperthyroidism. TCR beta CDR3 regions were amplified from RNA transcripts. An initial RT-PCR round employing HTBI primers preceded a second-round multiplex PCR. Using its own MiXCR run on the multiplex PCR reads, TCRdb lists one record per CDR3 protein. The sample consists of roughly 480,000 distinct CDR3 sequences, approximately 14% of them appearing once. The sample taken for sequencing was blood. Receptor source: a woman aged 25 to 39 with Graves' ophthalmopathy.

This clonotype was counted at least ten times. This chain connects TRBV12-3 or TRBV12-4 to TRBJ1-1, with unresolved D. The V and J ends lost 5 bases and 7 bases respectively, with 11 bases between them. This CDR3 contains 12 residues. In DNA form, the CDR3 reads TGTGCCAGCAGTCACAAGGTGGGTGAAGCTTTCTTT. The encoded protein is CASSHKVGEAFF.

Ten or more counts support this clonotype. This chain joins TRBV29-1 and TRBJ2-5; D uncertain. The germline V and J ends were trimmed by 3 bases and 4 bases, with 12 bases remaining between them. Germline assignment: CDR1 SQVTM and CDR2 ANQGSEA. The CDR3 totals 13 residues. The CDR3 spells CSVDGLYGETQYF. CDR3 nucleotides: TGCAGCGTTGATGGCCTGTACGGAGAGACCCAGTACTTC.

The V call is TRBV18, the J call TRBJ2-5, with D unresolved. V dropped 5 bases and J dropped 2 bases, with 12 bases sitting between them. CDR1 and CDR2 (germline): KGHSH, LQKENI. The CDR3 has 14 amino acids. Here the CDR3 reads CASSIRSSQETQYF. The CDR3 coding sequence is TGTGCCAGCTCAATCAGGAGTTCTCAAGAGACCCAGTACTTC.

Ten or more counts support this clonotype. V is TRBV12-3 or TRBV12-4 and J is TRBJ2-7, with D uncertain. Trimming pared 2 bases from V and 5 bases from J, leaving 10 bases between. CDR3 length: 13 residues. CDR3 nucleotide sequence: TGTGCCAGCAGTTTACGGACCCAGAACGAGCAGTACTTC. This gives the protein CASSLRTQNEQYF.

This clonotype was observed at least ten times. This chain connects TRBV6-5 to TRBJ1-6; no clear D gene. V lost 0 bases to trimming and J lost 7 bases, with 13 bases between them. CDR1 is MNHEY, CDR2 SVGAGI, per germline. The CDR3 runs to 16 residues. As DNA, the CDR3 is TGTGCCAGCAGTTACTCGGCGCGGCAGCTGAATTCACCCCTCCACTTT. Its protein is CASSYSARQLNSPLHF.

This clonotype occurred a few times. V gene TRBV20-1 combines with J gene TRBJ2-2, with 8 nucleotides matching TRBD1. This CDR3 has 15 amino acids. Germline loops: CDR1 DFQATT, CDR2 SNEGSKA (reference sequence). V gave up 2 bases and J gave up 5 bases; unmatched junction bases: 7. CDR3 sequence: CSARHDRGTTGELFF. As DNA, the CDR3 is TGCAGTGCTAGACACGACAGGGGAACTACCGGGGAGCTGTTTTTT.

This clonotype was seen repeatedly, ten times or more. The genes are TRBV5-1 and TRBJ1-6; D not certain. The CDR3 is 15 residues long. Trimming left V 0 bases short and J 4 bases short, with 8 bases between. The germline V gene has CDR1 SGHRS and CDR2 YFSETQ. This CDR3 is CASSLDTGYNSPLHF. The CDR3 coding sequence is TGCGCCAGCAGCTTGGATACGGGTTATAATTCACCCCTCCACTTT.

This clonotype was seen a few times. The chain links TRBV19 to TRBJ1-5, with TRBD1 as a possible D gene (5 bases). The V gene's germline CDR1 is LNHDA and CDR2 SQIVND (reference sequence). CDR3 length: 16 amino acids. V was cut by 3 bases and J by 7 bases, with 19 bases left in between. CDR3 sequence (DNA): TGTGCCAGTAGTATCGTGGCGGGACGGGGGTACCAGCCCCAGCATTTT. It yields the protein CASSIVAGRGYQPQHF.

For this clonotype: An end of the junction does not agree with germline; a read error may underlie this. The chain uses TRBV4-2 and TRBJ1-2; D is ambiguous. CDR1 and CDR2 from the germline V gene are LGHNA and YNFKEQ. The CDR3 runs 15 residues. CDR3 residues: CASSQDRVPTYGYAF. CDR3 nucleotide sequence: TGTGCCAGCAGCCAAGATCGCGTACCAACCTATGGCTACGCCTTC.

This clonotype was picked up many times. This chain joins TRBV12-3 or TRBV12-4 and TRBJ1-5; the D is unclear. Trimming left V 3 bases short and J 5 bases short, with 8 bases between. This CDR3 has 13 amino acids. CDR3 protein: CASSLGLYQPQHF. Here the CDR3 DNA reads TGTGCCAGCAGTTTGGGTCTGTATCAGCCCCAGCATTTT.

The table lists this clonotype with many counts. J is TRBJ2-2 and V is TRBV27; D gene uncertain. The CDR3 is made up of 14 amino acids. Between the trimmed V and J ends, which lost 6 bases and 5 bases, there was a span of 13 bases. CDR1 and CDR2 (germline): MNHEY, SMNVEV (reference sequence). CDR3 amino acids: CASRTNWRTGELFF. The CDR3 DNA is TGTGCCAGCAGGACGAACTGGAGAACCGGGGAGCTGTTTTTT.

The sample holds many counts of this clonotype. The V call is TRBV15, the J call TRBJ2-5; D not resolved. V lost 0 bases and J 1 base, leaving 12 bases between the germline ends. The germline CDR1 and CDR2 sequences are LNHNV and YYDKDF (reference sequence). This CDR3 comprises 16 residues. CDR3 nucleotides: TGTGCCACCAGCAGAGATCTTGGTAGGGCCCAAGAGACCCAGTACTTC. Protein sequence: CATSRDLGRAQETQYF. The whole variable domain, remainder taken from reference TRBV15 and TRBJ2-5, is DAMVIQNPRYQVTQFGKPVTLSCSQTLNHNVMYWYQQKSSQAPKLLFHYYDKDFNNEADTPDNFQSRRPNTSFCFLDIRSPGLGDTAMYLCATSRDLGRAQETQYFGPGTRLLVL.

CDR3 sequence reads: CASSPTGGGIGAEQYF. CDR3 DNA: TGTGCCAGCTCCCCTACCGGCGGCGGGATTGGGGCAGAGCAGTACTTC. The chain has TRBV18 and TRBJ2-7; D possibly corresponds to TRBD2 (6 bases). Germline V gene sequence: CDR1 KGHSH, CDR2 LQKENI. There are 16 residues in the CDR3. The germline V and J ends were trimmed by 6 bases and 7 bases, with 25 bases remaining between them.

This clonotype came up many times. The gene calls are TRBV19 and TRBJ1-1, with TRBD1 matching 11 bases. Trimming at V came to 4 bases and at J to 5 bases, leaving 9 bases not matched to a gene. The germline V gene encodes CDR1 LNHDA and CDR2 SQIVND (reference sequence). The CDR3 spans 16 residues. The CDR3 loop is CASSTSGTGGGTEAFF. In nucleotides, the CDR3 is TGTGCCAGTAGTACGTCCGGGACAGGGGGAGGGACTGAAGCTTTCTTT.

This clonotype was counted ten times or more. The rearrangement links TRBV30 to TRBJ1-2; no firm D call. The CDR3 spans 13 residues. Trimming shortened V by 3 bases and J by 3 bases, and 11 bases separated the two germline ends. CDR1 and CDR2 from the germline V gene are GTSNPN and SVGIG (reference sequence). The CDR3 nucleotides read TGTGCCTGGAGACTCACAATGCACTATGGCTACACCTTC. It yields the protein CAWRLTMHYGYTF.

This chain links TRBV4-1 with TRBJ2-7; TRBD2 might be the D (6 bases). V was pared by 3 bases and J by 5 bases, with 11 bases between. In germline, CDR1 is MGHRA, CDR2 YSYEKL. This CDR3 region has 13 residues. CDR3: CASSHGAGDEQYF. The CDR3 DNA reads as TGCGCCAGCAGCCACGGAGCGGGCGACGAGCAGTACTTC.

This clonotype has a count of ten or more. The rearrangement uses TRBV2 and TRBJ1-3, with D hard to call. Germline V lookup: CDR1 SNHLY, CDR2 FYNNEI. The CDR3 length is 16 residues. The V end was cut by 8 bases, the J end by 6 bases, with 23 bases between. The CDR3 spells CASSESHRRGENTIYF. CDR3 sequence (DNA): TGTGCCAGCTCCGAAAGTCACCGAAGAGGAGAAAACACCATATATTTT.

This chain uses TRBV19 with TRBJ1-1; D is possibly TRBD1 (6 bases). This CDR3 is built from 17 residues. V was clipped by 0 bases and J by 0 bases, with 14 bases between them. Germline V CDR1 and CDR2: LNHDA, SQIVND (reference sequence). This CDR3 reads CASSIEIRTDMNTEAFF. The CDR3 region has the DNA TGTGCCAGTAGTATAGAAATCCGGACAGATATGAACACTGAAGCTTTCTTT.